This T cell receptor beta chain was sequenced for a study of Graves' ophthalmopathy and Graves' hyperthyroidism. Study summary: No treatment had been given when peripheral blood was collected at initial diagnosis.

The authors amplified TCR beta CDR3 regions from RNA transcripts. First-round RT-PCR relied on HTBI primers, and a second-round multiplex PCR came next. TCRdb re-derived calls from the multiplex PCR reads in MiXCR, one entry per CDR3 protein. The sample yields about 220,000 distinct CDR3 sequences, 20% to 25% seen once. This clonotype has just a few counts. Its antigen is currently unknown. Notes on the study in general: Thyroid clonotypes that were expanded above 0.001 frequency mostly also appeared in blood.

Every ophthalmopathy donor presented moderate-to-severe activity, CAS ≥3, NOSPECS ≥4 and duration under 3 months. The PBMCs were taken from around 9.1 ml of fresh peripheral blood. Sequencing was done on a sample of peripheral blood. This TCR was recovered from a woman aged 45 to 65 with Graves' ophthalmopathy.

CDR3 sequence reads: CASSPPRGSRDRFLYGYTF. The DNA for the CDR3 is TGTGCCAGCAGTCCTCCAAGGGGATCTCGGGACAGATTTCTCTATGGCTACACCTTC. The chain links TRBV25-1 to TRBJ1-2; 7 nucleotides align to TRBD1. Germline CDR1 is MGHDK and CDR2 is SYGVNS. J lost 4 bases, V lost 5 bases, and 22 bases had no gene match. The CDR3 runs to 19 residues.